This T cell receptor (beta chain) was captured by sequencing in a study of response to subunit inactivated influenza vaccine. Only a few counts were recorded for this clonotype. Its matching antigen is unknown. The germline V gene has CDR1 DFQATT and CDR2 SNEGSKA (reference sequence). The J segment lost 0 bases and the V segment lost 2 bases, leaving 6 bases of the junction unmatched. The CDR3 runs 18 residues. Study findings and constraints: Each seasonal influenza vaccination, the authors suggested, recruits few new T cells.

Each CDR3 protein is one row after TCRdb ran MiXCR on the RT-PCR reads. Here the sample spans some 300,000 distinct CDR3 sequences, around 22% being singletons. The specimen was PBMCs from blood, collected roughly 20 months after vaccination. This TCR was recovered from a man in his fifties or sixties who received an inactivated influenza vaccine. This chain connects TRBV20-1 to TRBJ1-6; 11 nucleotides line up with TRBD1. CDR3 region: CSARRDRGSSSYNSPLHF. CDR3 nucleotides: TGCAGTGCTAGAAGGGACAGGGGGTCGAGCTCCTATAATTCACCCCTCCACTTT.